This T cell receptor (beta chain) appears in the sequencing data of a study of beta chain features in type 1 diabetes. About the research overall: All samples together contributed 107,917,701 sorted cells for examination.

Sorting based on CD45RO/CCR7/CD25/CD127/CD95/CD27 separated CD4+ naive, central memory, regulatory and stem cell-like memory cells. Isolated RNA was reverse transcribed in full, so expressed TCRB transcripts were sequenced. Profiling relied on immunoSEQ multiplex PCR, and the TCRdb table lists in-frame clones only, not all of them. The table shows 200,000 to 300,000 clones, with around 26% occurring only once. This clone was found a few times. The antigen is unknown. Study-wide results and limits: Shortening that was moderate but significant affected the TCRB CDR3s of Type 1 diabetes patients in all four CD4+ subsets. At VDJ recombination sites, type 1 diabetes patients had fewer insertions and more deleted nucleotides.

Input material: central memory CD4+ T cells from blood. The clonotype originates from a man between 25 and 39 years old in good health.

Here the CDR3 DNA reads TGTGCCTGGAGTGTTAGTTTCTTAGGAGGGACTGAAGCTTTCTTT. It codes for CAWSVSFLGGTEAFF. The V gene is TRBV30, the J gene TRBJ1-1; D gene uncertain. Trimming took 0 bases from V and 5 from J, leaving 16 bases between them. CDR3 length equals 15 residues. The V gene's germline CDR1 is GTSNPN and CDR2 SVGIG (reference sequence).